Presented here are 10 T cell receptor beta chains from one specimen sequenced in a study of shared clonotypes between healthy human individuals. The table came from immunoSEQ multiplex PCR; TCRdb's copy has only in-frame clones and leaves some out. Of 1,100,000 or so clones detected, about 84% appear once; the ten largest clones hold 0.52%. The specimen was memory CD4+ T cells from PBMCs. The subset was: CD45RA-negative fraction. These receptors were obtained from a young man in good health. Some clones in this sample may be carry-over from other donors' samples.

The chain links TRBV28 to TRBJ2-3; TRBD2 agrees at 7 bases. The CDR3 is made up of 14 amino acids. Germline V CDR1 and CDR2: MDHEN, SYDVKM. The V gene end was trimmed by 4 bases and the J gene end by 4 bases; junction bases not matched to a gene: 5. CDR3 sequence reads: CASSSTRESDTQYF. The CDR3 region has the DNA TGTGCCAGCAGTTCAACGCGGGAGTCAGATACGCAGTATTTT.

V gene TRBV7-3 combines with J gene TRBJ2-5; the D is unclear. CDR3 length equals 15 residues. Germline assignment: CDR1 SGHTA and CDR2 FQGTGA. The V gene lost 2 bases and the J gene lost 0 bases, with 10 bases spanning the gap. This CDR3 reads CASSLYGDYQETQYF. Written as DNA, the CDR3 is TGTGCCAGCAGCTTATATGGAGATTACCAAGAGACCCAGTACTTC.

The CDR3 here is CASSLSWGFNTEAFF. The CDR3 DNA reads as TGTGCCAGCAGTTTATCATGGGGCTTCAACACTGAAGCTTTCTTT. The chain couples TRBV27 to TRBJ1-1, with D perhaps TRBD1 (5 bases). CDR1 and CDR2 from the germline V gene are MNHEY and SMNVEV (reference sequence). The ends were cut back, 0 bases at V and 2 bases at J, with 10 bases in the middle. CDR3 length equals 15 residues.

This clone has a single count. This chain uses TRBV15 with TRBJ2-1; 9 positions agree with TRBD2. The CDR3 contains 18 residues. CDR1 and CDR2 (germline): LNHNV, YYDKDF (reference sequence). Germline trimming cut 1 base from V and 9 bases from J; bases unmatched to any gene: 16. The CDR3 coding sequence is TGTGCCACCAGCAGAGCCCCATCTCGCGGGAGGGCCAAGGGTGAGCAGTTCTTC. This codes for CATSRAPSRGRAKGEQFF.

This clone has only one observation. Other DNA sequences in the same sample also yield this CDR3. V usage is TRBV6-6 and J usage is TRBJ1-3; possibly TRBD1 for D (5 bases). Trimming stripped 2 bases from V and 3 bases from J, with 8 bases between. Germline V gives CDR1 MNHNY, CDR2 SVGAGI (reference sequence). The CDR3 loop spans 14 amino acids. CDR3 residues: CASSYPDSGNTIYF. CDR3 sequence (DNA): TGTGCCAGCAGTTACCCCGACAGTGGAAACACCATATATTTT.

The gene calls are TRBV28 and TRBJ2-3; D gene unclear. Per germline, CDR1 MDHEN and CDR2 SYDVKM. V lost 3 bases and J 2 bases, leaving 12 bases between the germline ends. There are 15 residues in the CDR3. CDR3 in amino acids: CASSFSGRTTDTQYF. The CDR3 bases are TGTGCCAGCAGTTTCTCTGGGCGGACCACAGATACGCAGTATTTT.

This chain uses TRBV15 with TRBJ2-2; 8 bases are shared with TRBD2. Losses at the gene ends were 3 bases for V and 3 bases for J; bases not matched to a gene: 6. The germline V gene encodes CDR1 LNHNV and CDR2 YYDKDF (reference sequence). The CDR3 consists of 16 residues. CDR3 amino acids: CATSRERERYTGELFF. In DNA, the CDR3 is TGTGCCACCAGCAGGGAGCGGGAGCGGTACACCGGGGAGCTGTTTTTT.

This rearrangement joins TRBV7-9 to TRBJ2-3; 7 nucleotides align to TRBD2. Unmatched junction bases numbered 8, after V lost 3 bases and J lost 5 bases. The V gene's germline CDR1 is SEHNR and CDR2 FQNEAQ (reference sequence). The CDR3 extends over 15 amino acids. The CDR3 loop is CASSLGGIAGDTQYF. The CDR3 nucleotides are TGTGCCAGCAGCTTGGGGGGGATCGCCGGAGATACGCAGTATTTT.

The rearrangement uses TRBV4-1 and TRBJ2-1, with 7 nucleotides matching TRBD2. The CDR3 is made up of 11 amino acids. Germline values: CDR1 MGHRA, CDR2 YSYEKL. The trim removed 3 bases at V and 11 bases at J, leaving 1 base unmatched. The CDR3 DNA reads TGCGCCAGCAGCCAGGGACTAAAGCAGTTCTTC. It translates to CASSQGLKQFF.

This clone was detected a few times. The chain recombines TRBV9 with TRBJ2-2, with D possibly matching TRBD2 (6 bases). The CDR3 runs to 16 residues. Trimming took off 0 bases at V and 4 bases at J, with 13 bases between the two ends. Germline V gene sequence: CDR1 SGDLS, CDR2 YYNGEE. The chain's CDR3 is CASSVESGPGTGELFF. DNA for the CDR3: TGTGCCAGCAGCGTAGAAAGCGGGCCGGGCACCGGGGAGCTGTTTTTT. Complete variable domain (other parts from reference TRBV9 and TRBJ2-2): DSGVTQTPKHLITATGQRVTLRCSPRSGDLSVYWYQQSLDQGLQFLIQYYNGEERAKGNILERFSAQQFPDLHSELNLSSLELGDSALYFCASSVESGPGTGELFFGEGSRLTVL.